This T cell receptor (beta chain) comes out of a study of blood T cell repertoires in COVID-19. Study-level background: COVID-19 samples collected from the United States, Italy and Spain covered acute and convalescent phases. T cells, B-cell-depleted T cells, or PBMCs supplied cDNA or gDNA.

Authors' processing steps: Using reference gene primer amplification, nucleated cell counts were estimated. The data were produced by immunoSEQ multiplex PCR, yet TCRdb's version contains in-frame clones alone and is incomplete. That table furnishes V, J and clone size, whereas the DNA furnished D and trimming. The sample yields about 380,000 clones, roughly 86% seen once. V lost 5 bases, J lost 2 bases, and 10 bases lay in between. The germline CDR1 and CDR2 sequences are LGHDT and YNNKEL (reference sequence). CDR3 length: 14 residues. The sequenced sample consisted of peripheral blood. The chain is built from TRBV3-1 (or the pseudogene TRBV3-2) and TRBJ1-5; possible D gene TRBD1, 5 bases. The clonotype comes from a human donor with acute or convalescent COVID-19. The donor label of this sample is uncertain. The CDR3 DNA reads as TGTGCCAGCAGCTCAGGGTATCGCAATCAGCCCCAGCATTTT. It is translated as CASSSGYRNQPQHF.